A selection of T cell receptor beta chains follows, all from one sample in a study of T cells after yellow fever vaccination. TCRdb called the 5' RACE reads again in MiXCR, with one record for every CDR3 protein. The sample holds roughly 110,000 distinct CDR3 sequences; around 8.6% are singletons and the top ten take about 25%. Sequencing was performed on CD8+ T cells sorted from PBMCs, taken 45 days after the yellow fever booster vaccination. The receptors originated from a man aged 25 to 45 who received the YFV17D yellow fever vaccine. Each CDR3 is given without its conserved first and last residue. Each record gives: CDR3 protein, V gene, J gene.

CDR3 protein: ASSQDEGEGGTEQY
V gene: TRBV4-2
J gene: TRBJ2-7

CDR3 protein: ASNTGPGELF
V gene: TRBV12-3/TRBV12-4
J gene: TRBJ2-2

CDR3 protein: SARGQTTYEQY
V gene: TRBV20-1
J gene: TRBJ2-7

CDR3 protein: ASSPRQGTEAF
V gene: TRBV6-6
J gene: TRBJ1-1

CDR3 protein: ASSSDLSPYNEQF
V gene: TRBV5-1
J gene: TRBJ2-1

CDR3 protein: ASSLDEANFSYNEQF
V gene: TRBV5-1
J gene: TRBJ2-1

CDR3 protein: ASSLDAGSNEQF
V gene: TRBV5-5
J gene: TRBJ2-1

CDR3 protein: ASSLSGPGELF
V gene: TRBV7-6
J gene: TRBJ2-2

CDR3 protein: ASSPELGEQY
V gene: TRBV12-3/TRBV12-4
J gene: TRBJ2-7

CDR3 protein: ASSSTLDDRAEGTQY
V gene: TRBV12-3/TRBV12-4
J gene: TRBJ2-5

CDR3 protein: ASSLMFAREETQY
V gene: TRBV7-9
J gene: TRBJ2-5

CDR3 protein: SVDTGITYNEQF
V gene: TRBV29-1
J gene: TRBJ2-1

CDR3 protein: ASSLWQGTEAF
V gene: TRBV7-8
J gene: TRBJ1-1